This T cell receptor (beta chain) was recorded in a study of cytomegalovirus exposure and HLA in healthy donors. Per germline, CDR1 LNHDA and CDR2 SQIVND (reference sequence). The length of the CDR3 is 17 residues. V lost 3 bases and J lost 0, with 15 bases in between. In the PCR, 60 Vbeta and 13 Jbeta primers were used. The repertoire was sequenced with immunoSEQ multiplex PCR; TCRdb's copy has only in-frame clones and lacks some. The sample consists of about 160,000 clones, 75% to 85% of them appearing once. What was sequenced was PBMCs. J is TRBJ1-5 and V is TRBV19, with D perhaps matching TRBD1 (6 bases). This clonotype was obtained from a man younger than 40 in good health and CMV-seronegative. Here the CDR3 reads CASSIGTRQYSNQPQHF. CDR3 DNA sequence: TGTGCCAGTAGTATTGGGACACGACAATATAGCAATCAGCCCCAGCATTTT.